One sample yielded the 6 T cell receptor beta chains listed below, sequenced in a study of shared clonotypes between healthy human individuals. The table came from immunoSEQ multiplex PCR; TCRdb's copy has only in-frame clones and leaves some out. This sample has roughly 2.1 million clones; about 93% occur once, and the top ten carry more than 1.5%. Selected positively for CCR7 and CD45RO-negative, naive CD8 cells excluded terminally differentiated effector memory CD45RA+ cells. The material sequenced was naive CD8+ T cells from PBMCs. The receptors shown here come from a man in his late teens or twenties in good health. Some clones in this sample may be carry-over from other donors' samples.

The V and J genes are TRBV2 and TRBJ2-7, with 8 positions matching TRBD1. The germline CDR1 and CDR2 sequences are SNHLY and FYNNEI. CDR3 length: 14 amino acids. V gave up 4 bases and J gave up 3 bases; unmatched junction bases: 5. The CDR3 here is CASSGTGLYYEQYF. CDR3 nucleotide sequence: TGTGCCAGCAGTGGGACAGGGCTCTACTACGAGCAGTACTTC. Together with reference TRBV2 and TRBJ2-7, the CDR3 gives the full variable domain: EPEVTQTPSHQVTQMGQEVILRCVPISNHLYFYWYRQILGQKVEFLVSFYNNEISEKSEIFDDQFSVERPDGSNFTLKIRSTKLEDSAMYFCASSGTGLYYEQYFGPGTRLTVT.

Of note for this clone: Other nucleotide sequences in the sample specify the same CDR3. The CDR3 nucleotides are TGTGCCAGCAGTTTGCGCGGGAGAGGAGAGACCCAGTACTTC. It is translated as CASSLRGRGETQYF. This sequence joins TRBV28 and TRBJ2-5; 7 nucleotides line up with TRBD2. Per germline, CDR1 MDHEN and CDR2 SYDVKM. The CDR3 length is 14 residues. With V trimmed by 3 bases and J by 4 bases, 5 bases remained unmatched.

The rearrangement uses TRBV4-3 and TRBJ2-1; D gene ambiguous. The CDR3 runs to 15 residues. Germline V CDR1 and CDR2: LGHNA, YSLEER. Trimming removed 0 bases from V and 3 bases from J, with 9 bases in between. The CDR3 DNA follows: TGCGCCAGCAGCCAAGATCGGTACTACTACAATGAGCAGTTCTTC. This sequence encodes CASSQDRYYYNEQFF.

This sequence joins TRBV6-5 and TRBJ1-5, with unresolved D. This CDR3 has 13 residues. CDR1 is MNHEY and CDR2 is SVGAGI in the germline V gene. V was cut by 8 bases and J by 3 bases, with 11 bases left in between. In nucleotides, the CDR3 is TGTGCCAGCGCCGGGCGAGTCAATCAGCCCCAGCATTTT. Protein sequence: CASAGRVNQPQHF.

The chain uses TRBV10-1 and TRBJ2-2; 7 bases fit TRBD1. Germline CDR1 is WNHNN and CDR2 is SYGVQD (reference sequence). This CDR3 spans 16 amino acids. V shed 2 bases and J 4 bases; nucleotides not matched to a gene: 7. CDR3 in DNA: TGCGCCAGCAGTGAGCTGTCGACAGGGACCACCGGGGAGCTGTTTTTT. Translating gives CASSELSTGTTGELFF.

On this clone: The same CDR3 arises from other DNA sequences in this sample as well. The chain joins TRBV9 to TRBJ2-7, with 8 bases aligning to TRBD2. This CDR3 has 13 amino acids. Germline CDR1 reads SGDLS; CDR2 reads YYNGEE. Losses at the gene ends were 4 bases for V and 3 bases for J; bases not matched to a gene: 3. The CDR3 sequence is CASSRTSGYEQYF. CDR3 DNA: TGTGCCAGCAGCCGAACTAGCGGCTACGAGCAGTACTTC.